This T cell receptor (beta chain) came from a study of blood T cell repertoires in COVID-19. Using immunoSEQ multiplex PCR, the repertoire was profiled, and TCRdb retains in-frame clones only, with some absent. The sample shows about 140,000 clones, just over 85% of them seen only once. V was trimmed by 4 bases and J by 0 bases, leaving 9 bases between them. Germline V CDR1 and CDR2: MDHEN, SYDVKM. The CDR3 is 14 residues long. The chain joins TRBV28 to TRBJ1-1; D is ambiguous. The origin of this receptor is a man in his fifties or sixties who had recovered from COVID-19. The specimen was PBMCs or T cells enriched from blood (not recorded which). The chain's CDR3 is CASSSTTMNTEAFF. The CDR3 DNA sequence: TGTGCCAGCAGTTCCACAACCATGAACACTGAAGCTTTCTTT.